At least ten counts were recorded for the clone carrying this T cell receptor (beta chain). The sample belongs to a study of T-cell reconstitution after alpha-beta-depleted transplantation in children. This CDR3 has 17 amino acids. V was clipped by 2 bases and J by 4 bases; unmatched bases: 12. The TCRbeta library incorporated unique molecular identifiers. TCRdb used MiXCR to reprocess the PCR reads, holding one entry per CDR3 protein. The sample includes 490,000 or so distinct CDR3 sequences, about 12% of them seen just once. The starting material was PBMCs from the stem cell graft donor, obtained from the stem cell graft. The receptor's source is a human donor who donated a stem cell graft to a child with combined immunodeficiency. The rearrangement uses TRBV5-7 and TRBJ2-1; TRBD1 matches 7 bases. TRBV5-7 is identified as an open reading frame with a role that is uncertain. As DNA, the CDR3 is TGTGCCAGCAGCTTTTGTGAGGCTACAGGGGATTACAATGAGCAGTTCTTC. This gives the protein CASSFCEATGDYNEQFF.